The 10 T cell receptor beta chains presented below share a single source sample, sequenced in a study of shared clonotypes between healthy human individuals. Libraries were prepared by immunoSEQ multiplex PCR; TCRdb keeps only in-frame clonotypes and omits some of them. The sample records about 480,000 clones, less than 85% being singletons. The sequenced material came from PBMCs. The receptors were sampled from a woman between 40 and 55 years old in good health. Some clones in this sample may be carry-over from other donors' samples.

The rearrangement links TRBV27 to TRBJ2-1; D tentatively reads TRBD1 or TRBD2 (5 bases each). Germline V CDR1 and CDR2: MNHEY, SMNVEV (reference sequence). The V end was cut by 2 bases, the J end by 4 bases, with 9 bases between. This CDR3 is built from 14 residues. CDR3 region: CASSLGGIYNEQFF. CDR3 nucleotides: TGTGCCAGCAGTTTAGGGGGAATTTACAATGAGCAGTTCTTC.

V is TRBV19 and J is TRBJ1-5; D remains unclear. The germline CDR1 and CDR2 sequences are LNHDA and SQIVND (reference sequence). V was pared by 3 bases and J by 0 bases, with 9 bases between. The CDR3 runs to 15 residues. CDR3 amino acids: CASSMGSYSNQPQHF. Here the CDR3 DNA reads TGTGCCAGTAGTATGGGCAGTTATAGCAATCAGCCCCAGCATTTT.

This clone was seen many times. The CDR3 here is CASSESGVRWNTGELFF. For the CDR3, the DNA is TGTGCCAGCAGTGAAAGCGGGGTTCGGTGGAACACCGGGGAGCTGTTTTTT. The gene calls are TRBV25-1 and TRBJ2-2; 7 nucleotides line up with TRBD2. Germline CDR1 MGHDK, CDR2 SYGVNS. This CDR3 is built from 17 residues. V shed 2 bases, J shed 1 base, and the junction held 7 bases outside the gene matches.

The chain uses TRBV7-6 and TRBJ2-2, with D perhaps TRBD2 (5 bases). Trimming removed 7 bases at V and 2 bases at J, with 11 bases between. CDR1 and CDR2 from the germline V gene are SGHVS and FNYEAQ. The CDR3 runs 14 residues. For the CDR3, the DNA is TGTGCCAGCAATCGGGGTTCTAACACCGGGGAGCTGTTTTTT. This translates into CASNRGSNTGELFF.

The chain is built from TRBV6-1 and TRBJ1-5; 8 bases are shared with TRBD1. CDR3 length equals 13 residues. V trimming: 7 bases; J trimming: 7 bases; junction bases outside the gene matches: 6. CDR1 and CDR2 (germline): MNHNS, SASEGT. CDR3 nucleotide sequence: TGTGCCAGCAATGACAGGGGCGGACAGCCCCAGCATTTT. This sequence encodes CASNDRGGQPQHF.

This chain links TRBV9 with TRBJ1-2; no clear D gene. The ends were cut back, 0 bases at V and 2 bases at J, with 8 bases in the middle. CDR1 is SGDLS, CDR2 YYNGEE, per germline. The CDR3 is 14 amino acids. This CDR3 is CASSVDMSNYGYTF. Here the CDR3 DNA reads TGTGCCAGCAGCGTAGATATGTCAAACTATGGCTACACCTTC.

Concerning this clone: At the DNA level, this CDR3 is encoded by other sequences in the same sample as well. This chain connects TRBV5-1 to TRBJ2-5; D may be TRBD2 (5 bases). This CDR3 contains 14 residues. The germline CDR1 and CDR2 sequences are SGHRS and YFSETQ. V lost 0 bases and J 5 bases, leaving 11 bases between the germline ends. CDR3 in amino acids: CASSLALAGETQYF. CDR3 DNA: TGCGCCAGCAGCTTGGCTCTAGCTGGGGAGACCCAGTACTTC. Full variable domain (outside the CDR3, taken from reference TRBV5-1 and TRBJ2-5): KAGVTQTPRYLIKTRGQQVTLSCSPISGHRSVSWYQQTPGQGLQFLFEYFSETQRNKGNFPGRFSGRQFSNSRSEMNVSTLELGDSALYLCASSLALAGETQYFGPGTRLLVL.

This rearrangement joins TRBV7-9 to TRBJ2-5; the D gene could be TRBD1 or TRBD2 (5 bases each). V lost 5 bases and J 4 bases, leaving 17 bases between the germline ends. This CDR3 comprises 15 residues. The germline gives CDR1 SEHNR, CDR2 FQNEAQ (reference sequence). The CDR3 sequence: CASSVEAAGAETQYF. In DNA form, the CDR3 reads TGTGCCAGCAGCGTAGAGGCAGCCGGGGCAGAGACCCAGTACTTC.

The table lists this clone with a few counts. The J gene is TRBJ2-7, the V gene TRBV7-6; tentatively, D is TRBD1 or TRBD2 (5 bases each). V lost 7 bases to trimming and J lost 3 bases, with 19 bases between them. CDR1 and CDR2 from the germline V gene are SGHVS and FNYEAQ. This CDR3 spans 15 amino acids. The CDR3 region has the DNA TGTGCCAGCACCTCAGGGACCACAAACTACTACGAGCAGTACTTC. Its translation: CASTSGTTNYYEQYF.

The CDR3 nucleotides are TGTGCCAGCAGCTTAGCCGCGGGCACTGAAGCTTTCTTT. Its translation is CASSLAAGTEAFF. The rearrangement links TRBV7-3 to TRBJ1-1, with D unresolved. The germline V and J ends were trimmed by 2 bases and 4 bases, with 8 bases remaining between them. Per the germline V gene, CDR1 is SGHTA and CDR2 is FQGTGA. CDR3 length: 13 amino acids. The entire variable domain, with the rest obtained from reference TRBV7-3 and TRBJ1-1, is as follows: GAGVSQTPSNKVTEKGKYVELRCDPISGHTALYWYRQSLGQGPEFLIYFQGTGAADDSGLPNDRFFAVRPEGSVSTLKIQRTERGDSAVYLCASSLAAGTEAFFGQGTRLTVV.